Listed here are 27 T cell receptor beta chains from one sample, sequenced in a study of T cell responses to AZD1222 COVID-19 vaccine. Here immunoSEQ multiplex PCR was the method, and the copy in TCRdb shows in-frame clones only, minus some. The table shows 100,000 to 150,000 clones, with around 90% occurring only once. The input for sequencing was peripheral blood, taken on day 0 of AZD1222 vaccination. These receptors were collected from an adult in good health.

The chain has TRBV4-1 and TRBJ2-6; 10 nucleotides align to TRBD1. CDR1 and CDR2 (germline): MGHRA, YSYEKL. The V segment lost 10 bases and the J segment 0 bases; nucleotides outside the gene matches: 9. The CDR3 has 17 residues. CDR3 protein: CAIGRDRGSSGANVLTF. The DNA of the CDR3 is TGCGCCATCGGCAGGGACAGGGGAAGCTCTGGGGCCAACGTCCTGACTTTC.

The gene calls are TRBV19 and TRBJ2-1; TRBD2 matches at 12 bases. Germline CDR1 LNHDA, CDR2 SQIVND (reference sequence). The CDR3 runs to 14 residues. V trimming: 7 bases; J trimming: 6 bases; junction bases outside the gene matches: 4. CDR3 amino acids: CASMPSGRANEQFF. The CDR3 nucleotides are TGTGCCAGTATGCCTAGCGGGAGGGCCAATGAGCAGTTCTTC. The full variable domain, completed using reference TRBV19 and TRBJ2-1, is DGGITQSPKYLFRKEGQNVTLSCEQNLNHDAMYWYRQDPGQGLRLIYYSQIVNDFQKGDIAEGYSVSREKKESFPLTVTSAQKNPTAFYLCASMPSGRANEQFFGPGTRLTVL.

The J gene is TRBJ2-2, the V gene TRBV5-6; no definite D call. The CDR3 spans 14 residues. CDR1 and CDR2 from the germline V gene are SGHDT and YYEEEE. Trimming removed 0 bases at V and 6 bases at J, with 9 bases between. The CDR3 sequence is CASSLAGPPGELFF. CDR3 nucleotide sequence: TGTGCCAGCAGCTTGGCCGGACCGCCCGGGGAGCTGTTTTTT.

The chain has TRBV6-4 and TRBJ2-1, with D hard to call. The CDR3 runs 14 residues. Germline CDR1 MRHNA, CDR2 SNTAGT. Trimming removed 0 bases at V and 11 bases at J, with 14 bases between. For the CDR3, the DNA is TGTGCCAGCAGTGACTCCCCTAGGGCTCATAAGCAGTTCTTC. Its protein product is CASSDSPRAHKQFF.

This clone was seen a single time. The J gene is TRBJ1-1, the V gene TRBV7-8; D gene uncertain. The CDR3 consists of 14 residues. Per the germline V gene, CDR1 is SGHVS and CDR2 is FQNEAQ. V was cut by 5 bases and J by 1 base, with 11 bases left in between. This chain's CDR3 is CASSPQGGNTEAFF. The CDR3 DNA follows: TGTGCCAGCAGCCCCCAAGGTGGGAACACTGAAGCTTTCTTT.

CDR3 DNA: TGTGCCAGCTCCGCACGGGGCAGCTCAGGGGACCCCACCTACGAGCAGTACTTC. This encodes CASSARGSSGDPTYEQYF. V usage is TRBV25-1 and J usage is TRBJ2-7, with D possibly TRBD1 on 6 matching bases. This CDR3 has 18 amino acids. The V and J ends lost 8 bases and 2 bases respectively, with 28 bases between them. Looked up from germline, CDR1 is MGHDK and CDR2 is SYGVNS.

The chain combines TRBV19 with TRBJ2-7; 7 bases fit TRBD2. The germline V gene has CDR1 LNHDA and CDR2 SQIVND (reference sequence). This CDR3 is 17 amino acids long. J gave up 0 bases and V 4 bases, and 12 bases lay outside the gene matches. The CDR3 region is CASSTQAYRTSSYEQYF. The CDR3 DNA reads as TGTGCCAGTAGTACCCAAGCTTACAGGACTAGCTCCTACGAGCAGTACTTC.

The CDR3 is CATSDEIWTGVTDTQYF. In DNA, the CDR3 is TGTGCCACCAGTGACGAGATATGGACAGGGGTCACAGATACGCAGTATTTT. V gene TRBV24-1 combines with J gene TRBJ2-3; 9 bases match TRBD1. With 4 bases clipped from V and 2 bases from J, the junction kept 9 bases outside the gene matches. Per germline, CDR1 KGHDR and CDR2 SFDVKD. The CDR3 is 17 residues long.

The chain employs TRBV4-2 and TRBJ2-1, with 10 bases that match TRBD2. V was clipped by 3 bases and J by 8 bases; unmatched bases: 22. There are 20 residues in the CDR3. Germline loops: CDR1 LGHNA, CDR2 YNFKEQ. CDR3 loop: CASSQEAGGPVGFSWDEQFF. CDR3 bases: TGTGCCAGCAGCCAGGAAGCGGGAGGGCCTGTCGGTTTTTCTTGGGATGAGCAGTTCTTC.

This clone was seen more than once but under ten times. The V and J genes are TRBV9 and TRBJ2-7; TRBD1 aligns across 11 bases. V lost 3 bases and J lost 3; bases outside the gene matches: 5. Germline loops: CDR1 SGDLS, CDR2 YYNGEE. CDR3 size: 15 residues. The CDR3: CASSEGTGGFYEQYF. Written as DNA, the CDR3 is TGTGCCAGCAGCGAGGGGACAGGGGGTTTCTACGAGCAGTACTTC.

The chain is built from TRBV28 and TRBJ2-2; D tentatively reads TRBD1 or TRBD2 (5 bases each). The CDR3 is made up of 14 amino acids. The V and J ends lost 5 bases and 7 bases respectively, with 14 bases between them. Germline-derived CDR1 and CDR2 are MDHEN and SYDVKM. CDR3: CASSEGTRGGELFF. The DNA for the CDR3 is TGTGCCAGCAGTGAGGGAACAAGGGGCGGGGAGCTGTTTTTT.

This clone turned up a few times. The rearrangement uses TRBV7-9 and TRBJ1-2, with D unclear. The CDR3 covers 16 residues. V lost 0 bases, J lost 2 bases, and 13 bases lay in between. Germline CDR1 SEHNR, CDR2 FQNEAQ (reference sequence). CDR3 DNA sequence: TGTGCCAGCAGCTTAGCTGGCTCGGCGGGGAACTATGGCTACACCTTC. It codes for CASSLAGSAGNYGYTF. Using reference TRBV7-9 and TRBJ1-2 for the parts outside the CDR3, the full variable domain is DTGVSQNPRHKITKRGQNVTFRCDPISEHNRLYWYRQTLGQGPEFLTYFQNEAQLEKSRLLSDRFSAERPKGSFSTLEIQRTEQGDSAMYLCASSLAGSAGNYGYTFGSGTRLTVV.

The J gene is TRBJ2-1, the V gene TRBV19, with D maybe TRBD1 (6 bases). V was pared by 2 bases and J by 2 bases, with 13 bases between. The CDR3 runs to 16 residues. CDR1 LNHDA and CDR2 SQIVND come from the germline V gene (reference sequence). For the CDR3, the DNA is TGTGCCAGTAGTATACAGGCCAGGGGCACCTACAATGAGCAGTTCTTC. Translation: CASSIQARGTYNEQFF.

The V gene is TRBV28, the J gene TRBJ1-5, with 7 bases matching TRBD1. There are 18 residues in the CDR3. The trim removed 8 bases at V and 0 bases at J, leaving 16 bases unmatched. Per germline, CDR1 MDHEN and CDR2 SYDVKM. CDR3 DNA sequence: TGTGCCAGCGGTCAAACAGGGGACAGTTTCTATAGCAATCAGCCCCAGCATTTT. Protein product: CASGQTGDSFYSNQPQHF.

The V call is TRBV4-3, the J call TRBJ1-4; D unclear. This CDR3 is 16 amino acids long. Trimming left V 4 bases short and J 0 bases short, with 12 bases between. Germline lookup yields CDR1 LGHNA and CDR2 YSLEER. In DNA, the CDR3 is TGCGCCAGCAGCCTCGATCCAGGTTCAACTAATGAAAAACTGTTTTTT. Protein: CASSLDPGSTNEKLFF.

This clone was recorded only once. V and J are TRBV9 and TRBJ2-3, with D hard to call. This CDR3 is built from 15 residues. Trimming stripped 0 bases from V and 4 bases from J, with 12 bases between. Germline V gives CDR1 SGDLS, CDR2 YYNGEE. The CDR3 DNA reads TGTGCCAGCAGCGTAGGGATTCTAGGATCAGATACGCAGTATTTT. It codes for CASSVGILGSDTQYF.

CDR3 DNA sequence: TGTGCCAGCAGCTCAGGGACAGGGGGTAGTACGCAGTATTTT. This codes for CASSSGTGGSTQYF. The rearrangement links TRBV7-3 to TRBJ2-3; 11 positions agree with TRBD1. The V gene end was trimmed by 4 bases and the J gene end by 8 bases; junction bases not matched to a gene: 5. This CDR3 region has 14 residues. Germline CDR1 is SGHTA and CDR2 is FQGTGA.

Only one count was recorded for this clone. The chain carries TRBV2 and TRBJ1-1; D is uncertain. Germline values: CDR1 SNHLY, CDR2 FYNNEI. The CDR3 has 14 residues. Between the trimmed V and J ends, which lost 4 bases and 4 bases, there was a span of 13 bases. CDR3 region: CASSVWVVGTEAFF. CDR3 bases: TGTGCCAGCAGTGTTTGGGTTGTAGGCACTGAAGCTTTCTTT.

The rearrangement uses TRBV5-6 and TRBJ2-7, with D possibly matching TRBD2 (7 bases). Deletions cut 7 bases from V and 2 bases from J, with 16 bases between. The CDR3 is made up of 14 amino acids. Germline assignment: CDR1 SGHDT and CDR2 YYEEEE. In DNA form, the CDR3 reads TGTGCCAGCGGGCTAGGGGGAGGGCCCTACGAGCAGTACTTC. It encodes CASGLGGGPYEQYF.

The J gene is TRBJ2-1, the V gene TRBV9, with 13 bases identical to TRBD2. J lost 7 bases, V lost 3 bases, and 1 base had no gene match. The CDR3 is 14 amino acids. The germline V gene has CDR1 SGDLS and CDR2 YYNGEE. DNA for the CDR3: TGTGCCAGCAGCGGGGGACTAGCGGGGAATGAGCAGTTCTTC. Its translation: CASSGGLAGNEQFF.

This chain links TRBV7-6 with TRBJ2-3, with 10 bases lining up with TRBD2. The CDR3 runs 17 residues. CDR1 is SGHVS, CDR2 FNYEAQ, per germline. The trim removed 2 bases at V and 2 bases at J, leaving 7 bases unmatched. The CDR3 sequence: CASSLPAGLAITDTQYF. Here the CDR3 DNA reads TGTGCCAGCAGCTTACCCGCGGGACTAGCGATCACAGATACGCAGTATTTT.

The chain has TRBV13 and TRBJ2-7; TRBD1 aligns across 7 bases. Germline V gene sequence: CDR1 PRHDT, CDR2 FYEKMQ (reference sequence). The CDR3 has 14 amino acids. With V trimmed by 4 bases and J by 2 bases, 5 bases remained unmatched. For the CDR3, the DNA is TGTGCCAGCAGCTCCCGGGACAGAGCCTACGAGCAGTACTTC. It yields the protein CASSSRDRAYEQYF.

The chain joins TRBV6-5 to TRBJ2-3; weak D call: TRBD2 (5 bases). CDR3 length: 16 amino acids. V gave up 4 bases and J gave up 3 bases, with 17 bases separating them. The germline V gene encodes CDR1 MNHEY and CDR2 SVGAGI. The chain's CDR3 is CASSSQGLWKTDTQYF. DNA of the CDR3: TGTGCCAGCAGTTCCCAAGGACTCTGGAAGACAGATACGCAGTATTTT.

The chain is built from TRBV19 and TRBJ1-2; D is uncertain. The V and J ends lost 7 bases and 4 bases respectively, with 13 bases between them. Germline V gene sequence: CDR1 LNHDA, CDR2 SQIVND (reference sequence). CDR3 size: 13 residues. The CDR3 loop is CASTVETTYGYTF. The CDR3 DNA reads TGTGCCAGTACGGTTGAAACTACCTATGGCTACACCTTC.

The rearrangement links TRBV7-9 to TRBJ2-2, with D possibly TRBD1 on 6 matching bases. V dropped 5 bases and J dropped 6 bases, with 10 bases sitting between them. The CDR3 is 13 residues long. Looked up from germline, CDR1 is SEHNR and CDR2 is FQNEAQ (reference sequence). The CDR3 is CASSQQGPGELFF. The CDR3, as DNA: TGTGCCAGCAGCCAACAGGGTCCCGGGGAGCTGTTTTTT.

The rearrangement joins TRBV1 to TRBJ2-7; the listed D gene, TRBD1, was not tested against the DNA. TRBV1 corresponds to a pseudogene. The CDR3 has 15 amino acids. This CDR3 is CTSSSPRDIIYEQYF. CDR3 nucleotide sequence: TGCACCAGCAGCTCCCCCCGGGACATAATTTACGAGCAGTACTTC.

V is TRBV28 and J is TRBJ2-7; D possibly corresponds to TRBD2 (7 bases). V dropped 6 bases and J dropped 3 bases, with 15 bases sitting between them. The CDR3 consists of 14 residues. Germline lookup yields CDR1 MDHEN and CDR2 SYDVKM. The CDR3 DNA reads TGTGCCAGCAGAGGGGGATCTAGCGGCTACGAGCAGTACTTC. Translated, it gives CASRGGSSGYEQYF.